This entry concerns a single TCR beta chain. Unique molecular identifiers featured in how the TCRbeta library was prepared. TCRdb used MiXCR to reprocess the PCR reads, holding one entry per CDR3 protein. The sample lists about 230,000 distinct CDR3 sequences, approximately 10% occurring once. This record belongs to a study of T-cell reconstitution after alpha-beta-depleted transplantation in children. Germline CDR1 is SGHRS and CDR2 is YFSETQ. There are 13 residues in the CDR3. The V end lost 4 bases, the J end lost 0 bases, and 8 bases lay between the germline ends. The sequenced sample was PBMCs from the stem cell graft donor, obtained from the stem cell graft. This chain connects TRBV5-1 to TRBJ2-7; D gene uncertain. The sequence came from a human donor who donated a stem cell graft to a child with acute lymphoblastic leukemia. The CDR3 region has the DNA TGCGCCAGCAGCCCGATCAACTCCTACGAGCAGTACTTC. It yields the protein CASSPINSYEQYF.